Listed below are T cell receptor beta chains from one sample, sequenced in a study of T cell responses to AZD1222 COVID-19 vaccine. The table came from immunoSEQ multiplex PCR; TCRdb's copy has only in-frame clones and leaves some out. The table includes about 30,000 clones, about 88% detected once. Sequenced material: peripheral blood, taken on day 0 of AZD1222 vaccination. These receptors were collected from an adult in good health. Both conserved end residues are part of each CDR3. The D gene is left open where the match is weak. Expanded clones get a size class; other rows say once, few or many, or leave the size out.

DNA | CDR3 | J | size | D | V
TGTGCCAGCAGCCCACCTAGGTCCATGGGCACTGAAGCTTTCTTT | CASSPPRSMGTEAFF | TRBJ1-1 | once | . | TRBV7-9
TGTGCCAGCAGTGAGGGGGCATCCTACAGCGAGCAGTACTTC | CASSEGASYSEQYF | TRBJ2-7 | once | . | TRBV6-1
TGCGCCAGCAGCTTGATGACAGGCGGTAATGAGCAGTTCTTC | CASSLMTGGNEQFF | TRBJ2-1 | . | . | TRBV5-1
TGTGCCAGCAGCTTATTCAGAAGGCAGGGTAACACCGGGGAGCTGTTTTTT | CASSLFRRQGNTGELFF | TRBJ2-2 | . | . | TRBV7-9
TGTGCCAGCAGTGCTGGGGCTAGCGGGGAGCAGTTCTTC | CASSAGASGEQFF | TRBJ2-1 | . | TRBD2 | TRBV28
TGTGCCAGCAGCCCTCGTTATACGGGACAGAACACAGATACGCAGTATTTT | CASSPRYTGQNTDTQYF | TRBJ2-3 | . | TRBD1 | TRBV9
TGTGCCAGCAGAACTAGCGGGAGCACCTACGAGCAGTACTTC | CASRTSGSTYEQYF | TRBJ2-7 | once | TRBD2 | TRBV19
TGTGCCAGCAGCTTAAACAGGGTAGCCGGGGAGCTGTTTTTT | CASSLNRVAGELFF | TRBJ2-2 | . | . | TRBV7-3
TGTGCCAGCAGTTTAGTCGGGGGGGCCGGAAACACCATATATTTT | CASSLVGGAGNTIYF | TRBJ1-3 | . | . | TRBV27
TGTGCCACGAGGTTGTTCGGTGGAAAAGCTTTCTTT | CATRLFGGKAFF | TRBJ1-1 | few | . | TRBV28
TGTGCCAGCAGACTTCCCGGCGGGAGGGAATCTGGGGCCAACGTCCTGACTTTC | CASRLPGGRESGANVLTF | TRBJ2-6 | . | TRBD2 | TRBV28
TGTGCCAGCAGCCCCAGCGGGACAGGGAGTAGCGCTGAAGCTTTCTTT | CASSPSGTGSSAEAFF | TRBJ1-1 | . | TRBD1 | TRBV3-1/TRBV3-2
TGTGCCAGCAGCTTAGCGCGCGGGAGAAAGTACGAGCAGTACTTC | CASSLARGRKYEQYF | TRBJ2-7 | . | TRBD2 | TRBV7-9
TGTGCCAGCAGCCAAGGTCGCTCCTACGAGCAGTACTTC | CASSQGRSYEQYF | TRBJ2-7 | . | . | TRBV3-1/TRBV3-2
TGTGCCAGCAGCTTGGCCGGGACTAGCGGCTACGAGCAGTACTTC | CASSLAGTSGYEQYF | TRBJ2-7 | . | TRBD2 | TRBV5-4
TGCGCCAGCAGTGGTGGATACTCTGGGGCCAACGTCCTGACTTTC | CASSGGYSGANVLTF | TRBJ2-6 | . | . | TRBV10-1
TGTGCCAGCACCCCTCAGGGGAACTATGGCTACACCTTC | CASTPQGNYGYTF | TRBJ1-2 | . | . | TRBV5-6
TGTGCCAGTAGCAAGGGACCCGCGAACACTGAAGCTTTCTTT | CASSKGPANTEAFF | TRBJ1-1 | . | . | TRBV19
TGTGCCAGCAGTACCTCGAATCAGCCCCAGCATTTT | CASSTSNQPQHF | TRBJ1-5 | . | . | TRBV6-2/TRBV6-3
TGTGCCAGCAGCTTAAGTCGAGGATCTACCGGGGAGCTGTTTTTT | CASSLSRGSTGELFF | TRBJ2-2 | . | . | TRBV11-2
TGTGCCAGCAGTCTACCCGGGAATATTTTTTATGGCTACACCTTC | CASSLPGNIFYGYTF | TRBJ1-2 | few | . | TRBV6-2/TRBV6-3
TGCAGTGCTAGTTGGGGCTACGAGCAGTACTTC | CSASWGYEQYF | TRBJ2-7 | . | . | TRBV20-1
TGCGCCAGCAGTGAGGACAGGGCAACCTACGGGCAGTACTTC | CASSEDRATYGQYF | TRBJ2-7 | once | TRBD1 | TRBV10-1
TGTGCCAGCAGTACCGCCGGATGGGCGGTAGCCTACAATGAGCAGTTCTTC | CASSTAGWAVAYNEQFF | TRBJ2-1 | . | . | TRBV6-2/TRBV6-3
TGCGCCAGCAGCTGGGGGCACAGCGTCAACGAGCAGTACTTC | CASSWGHSVNEQYF | TRBJ2-7 | once | . | TRBV5-1
TGCGCCAGCAGCTTAACAGGGTTTCAGAACGAGCAGTACTTC | CASSLTGFQNEQYF | TRBJ2-7 | . | . | TRBV5-1
TGTGCCAGCAGCTTGGCCTTATATCAGCCCCAGCATTTT | CASSLALYQPQHF | TRBJ1-5 | once | . | TRBV5-6
TGTGCCAGCAGCGCCGACAGGGGCGATAGCAATCAGCCCCAGCATTTT | CASSADRGDSNQPQHF | TRBJ1-5 | . | TRBD1 | TRBV7-9
TGCGCCACCAGAAGATTAGCGGGGGGGCCTGCAGATACGCAGTATTTT | CATRRLAGGPADTQYF | TRBJ2-3 | . | TRBD2 | TRBV10-2
TGCAGCGTTAGACAGGCGAACACTGAAGCTTTCTTT | CSVRQANTEAFF | TRBJ1-1 | few | . | TRBV29-1
TGCGCCAGCAGCTTGGTGGGGGGGCCTAGCACAGATACGCAGTATTTT | CASSLVGGPSTDTQYF | TRBJ2-3 | . | . | TRBV5-1
TGTGCCAGCAGTTACCATATGGGACTAGCGGGAGGACCTTACGAGCAGTACTTC | CASSYHMGLAGGPYEQYF | TRBJ2-7 | . | TRBD2 | TRBV27
TGCGCCAGCAGTGTTGGACAGGGGGCAGATGAGCAGTTCTTC | CASSVGQGADEQFF | TRBJ2-1 | . | TRBD1 | TRBV10-1
TGTGCCAGCAGCCCAAACAGGGGAGTAGACTACGAGCAGTACTTC | CASSPNRGVDYEQYF | TRBJ2-7 | few | TRBD1 | TRBV7-9
TGTGCCAGCTCCCCCGCGGGCCACAGGGACCAGCCCCAGCATTTT | CASSPAGHRDQPQHF | TRBJ1-5 | few | . | TRBV18
TGTGCCAGTCGGGGGGACAGGGCCTACGAGCAGTACTTC | CASRGDRAYEQYF | TRBJ2-7 | . | TRBD1 | TRBV14
TGTGCCAGCTCACCTTCCGGGACAGGGGCCGCTGAAGCTTTCTTT | CASSPSGTGAAEAFF | TRBJ1-1 | . | TRBD1 | TRBV18
TGTGCCAGCAGTTACCTTCAGGGAGTCGCTGAAGCTTTCTTT | CASSYLQGVAEAFF | TRBJ1-1 | . | . | TRBV6-5